Shown below are 26 T cell receptor beta chains from a single sample sequenced in a study of yellow fever vaccine responses in identical twins. MiXCR, applied by TCRdb to the RT-PCR reads, yields one record per CDR3 protein. The table lists around 1,600 distinct CDR3 sequences, 87% of them singletons. The specimen was T cells from blood (PBMCs), unsorted or a sorted subset (not recorded which), collected before or after yellow fever vaccination (not recorded which). These receptors all come from a young woman who received the yellow fever vaccine.

This clonotype occurred a few times. The chain carries TRBV6-1 and TRBJ1-1; D is uncertain. The ends were cut back, 6 bases at V and 4 bases at J, with 9 bases in the middle. This CDR3 has 12 residues. Looked up from germline, CDR1 is MNHNS and CDR2 is SASEGT. The CDR3 nucleotides read TGTGCCAGCAGAGTGACCCTCACTGAAGCTTTCTTT. Its translation: CASRVTLTEAFF.

A single count supports this clonotype. V gene TRBV25-1 combines with J gene TRBJ2-7; D is unresolved. V shed 2 bases and J shed 2 bases, with 7 bases lying between them. Looked up from germline, CDR1 is MGHDK and CDR2 is SYGVNS. This CDR3 spans 13 amino acids. The CDR3 region is CASSEGGTYEQYF. CDR3 coding DNA: TGTGCCAGCAGTGAAGGTGGTACCTACGAGCAGTACTTC.

V and J are TRBV6-2 or TRBV6-3 and TRBJ2-7, with 9 bases matching TRBD1. The germline gives CDR1 MNHEY, CDR2 SVGEGT. Trimming cost V 0 bases and J 6 bases; bases outside gene matches: 3. The CDR3 has 14 residues. CDR3 residues: CASSYSGQGREQYF. For the CDR3, the DNA is TGTGCCAGCAGTTACTCCGGACAGGGGCGCGAGCAGTACTTC.

The CDR3 DNA follows: TGTGCCAGCAGCAAACAGGGGAGGAAGCCCCAGCATTTT. It yields the protein CASSKQGRKPQHF. This chain links TRBV21-1 with TRBJ1-5; the D call TRBD1 from the table was never checked on the DNA. TRBV21-1 is labeled a pseudogene. CDR3 length equals 13 residues.

The chain uses TRBV6-2 or TRBV6-3 and TRBJ1-2; TRBD1 agrees at 8 bases. V lost 2 bases and J lost 2; bases outside the gene matches: 7. This CDR3 is built from 16 residues. The germline V gene encodes CDR1 MNHEY and CDR2 SVGEGT. In DNA, the CDR3 is TGTGCCAGCAGTTACCTCCAGGCAGGGGGCAACTATGGCTACACCTTC. It translates to CASSYLQAGGNYGYTF.

The chain carries TRBV4-1 and TRBJ2-1; no reliable D call. The CDR3 is made up of 15 amino acids. Trimming pared 0 bases from V and 8 bases from J, leaving 14 bases between. Germline CDR1 is MGHRA and CDR2 is YSYEKL. In DNA form, the CDR3 reads TGCGCCAGCAGCCAAGACCTGGGGTTTACATATGAGCAGTTCTTC. Its protein product is CASSQDLGFTYEQFF.

The rearrangement uses TRBV6-1 and TRBJ2-7; TRBD2 matches at 9 bases. The germline gives CDR1 MNHNS, CDR2 SASEGT. The CDR3 is made up of 15 amino acids. J gave up 0 bases and V 5 bases, and 5 bases lay outside the gene matches. The CDR3 sequence is CASSQLAGDSYEQYF. The CDR3 DNA sequence: TGTGCCAGCAGTCAATTAGCGGGGGACTCCTACGAGCAGTACTTC.

The chain joins TRBV30 to TRBJ2-7, with D maybe TRBD1 (5 bases). Germline V CDR1 and CDR2: GTSNPN, SVGIG (reference sequence). With 2 bases removed from V and 2 bases from J, the gap between germline ends came to 10 bases. The length of the CDR3 is 13 residues. In DNA form, the CDR3 reads TGTGCCTGGAGTACATCAGGGCCCTACGAGCAGTACTTC. Translating it yields CAWSTSGPYEQYF.

V is TRBV10-3 and J is TRBJ2-7, with no clear D. V dropped 0 bases and J dropped 6 bases, with 9 bases sitting between them. Germline lookup yields CDR1 ENHRY and CDR2 SYGVKD. The CDR3 has 13 amino acids. CDR3 region: CAISESPSLEQYF. Written as DNA, the CDR3 is TGTGCCATCAGTGAGTCGCCGTCTCTCGAGCAGTACTTC.

The chain carries TRBV7-6 and TRBJ2-3; 8 bases fit TRBD2. The CDR3 sequence is 17 residues long. The trim removed 1 base at V and 9 bases at J, leaving 15 bases unmatched. Looked up from germline, CDR1 is SGHVS and CDR2 is FNYEAQ. The CDR3 sequence: CASSLVPAGALQGTQYF. CDR3 in DNA: TGTGCCAGCAGCTTAGTACCAGCGGGGGCCCTACAAGGGACGCAGTATTTT.

This chain uses TRBV4-1 with TRBJ2-7, with D possibly being TRBD1 or TRBD2 (5 bases each). Germline CDR1 reads MGHRA; CDR2 reads YSYEKL. Trimming stripped 0 bases from V and 0 bases from J, with 6 bases between. The CDR3 spans 14 residues. The DNA for the CDR3 is TGCGCCAGCAGCCAAGAGGGGGTCTCCTACGAGCAGTACTTC. Its protein is CASSQEGVSYEQYF.

The chain couples TRBV15 to TRBJ1-1; D ambiguous. The V gene's germline CDR1 is LNHNV and CDR2 YYDKDF (reference sequence). V was clipped by 3 bases and J by 5 bases, with 10 bases between them. The CDR3 is 13 amino acids. The CDR3 region has the DNA TGTGCCACCAGCAGCGGGGTGGGTACTGAAGCTTTCTTT. It encodes CATSSGVGTEAFF.

The chain combines TRBV10-3 with TRBJ1-2; TRBD1 is a possible D gene (5 bases). This CDR3 has 17 amino acids. The V gene lost 10 bases and the J gene lost 0 bases, with 24 bases spanning the gap. From germline, CDR1 is ENHRY and CDR2 SYGVKD. Here the CDR3 reads CATRFWTGPDTNYGYTF. CDR3 DNA sequence: TGTGCCACACGCTTCTGGACGGGGCCCGACACTAACTATGGCTACACCTTC.

This sequence joins TRBV11-3 and TRBJ2-3; D remains ambiguous. This CDR3 is 11 amino acids long. The V end was cut by 7 bases, the J end by 6 bases, with 8 bases between. Germline CDR1 is SGHNT and CDR2 is YENEEA. The CDR3 here is CASTPLDTQYF. The DNA for the CDR3 is TGTGCCAGCACCCCTTTGGATACGCAGTATTTT.

The V gene is TRBV12-5, the J gene TRBJ2-3, with D possibly TRBD2 on 6 matching bases. The CDR3 covers 13 residues. CDR1 is LGHNT and CDR2 is FRNRAP in the germline V gene. The V and J ends lost 8 bases and 0 bases respectively, with 9 bases between them. This chain's CDR3 is CASRSGSTDTQYF. CDR3 DNA: TGTGCTAGTCGTAGCGGAAGCACAGATACGCAGTATTTT.

V gene TRBV10-3 combines with J gene TRBJ1-5, with 7 bases that match TRBD1. CDR3 size: 13 residues. With 10 bases clipped from V and 5 bases from J, the junction kept 8 bases outside the gene matches. CDR1 is ENHRY, CDR2 SYGVKD, per germline. The DNA for the CDR3 is TGTGCCACCCAGACAGGGCCCGATCAGCCCCAGCATTTT. Its protein is CATQTGPDQPQHF.

This chain connects TRBV15 to TRBJ2-1; D possibly corresponds to TRBD2 (6 bases). CDR1 and CDR2 (germline): LNHNV, YYDKDF (reference sequence). The CDR3 contains 12 residues. The germline V and J ends were trimmed by 1 base and 12 bases, with 10 bases remaining between them. The CDR3, as DNA: TGTGCCACCAGCAGAGCTTTCGGGGGGCAGTTCTTC. It specifies CATSRAFGGQFF.

J is TRBJ2-1 and V is TRBV11-1; no clear D. The V end lost 2 bases, the J end lost 0 bases, and 11 bases lay between the germline ends. This CDR3 has 16 amino acids. The germline V gene encodes CDR1 SGHAT and CDR2 FQDESV (reference sequence). CDR3 region: CASSLFAESSYNEQFF. The CDR3 DNA is TGTGCCAGCAGCTTATTCGCGGAAAGCTCCTACAATGAGCAGTTCTTC.

This clonotype has only one observation. This chain links TRBV11-2 with TRBJ2-7; D remains unclear. Trimming cost V 5 bases and J 0 bases, with 5 bases left between them. The germline V gene encodes CDR1 SGHAT and CDR2 FQNNGV. This CDR3 contains 12 residues. CDR3 in DNA: TGTGCCAGCAGCCCAAACTCCTACGAGCAGTACTTC. It codes for CASSPNSYEQYF.

The chain links TRBV20-1 to TRBJ2-1, with D possibly matching TRBD2 (6 bases). CDR3 size: 14 residues. Trimming removed 3 bases from V and 0 bases from J, with 9 bases in between. CDR1 DFQATT and CDR2 SNEGSKA come from the germline V gene (reference sequence). The CDR3 loop is CSAREGSSYNEQFF. The CDR3 DNA sequence: TGCAGTGCTAGGGAGGGGAGCTCCTACAATGAGCAGTTCTTC.

This clonotype was recorded once. This chain uses TRBV13 with TRBJ2-1; 12 bases are shared with TRBD2. The CDR3 is 16 amino acids. The ends lost 6 bases at V and 4 bases at J; junction bases unmatched: 7. Per the germline V gene, CDR1 is PRHDT and CDR2 is FYEKMQ (reference sequence). The CDR3 sequence is CASRRSGTSGYNEQFF. CDR3 nucleotides: TGTGCCAGCAGGCGCTCCGGGACTAGCGGGTACAATGAGCAGTTCTTC.

This sequence joins TRBV2 and TRBJ1-5; D not certain. Germline V lookup: CDR1 SNHLY, CDR2 FYNNEI. The V and J ends lost 6 bases and 4 bases respectively, with 16 bases between them. The CDR3 is 15 residues long. CDR3 sequence reads: CASRSDTIRNQPQHF. DNA for the CDR3: TGTGCCAGCAGGTCAGATACTATACGGAATCAGCCCCAGCATTTT.

This sequence joins TRBV11-2 and TRBJ2-5; no clear D. In germline, CDR1 is SGHAT, CDR2 FQNNGV. V was clipped by 3 bases and J by 5 bases, with 1 base between them. This CDR3 region has 10 residues. The CDR3 spells CASSLETQYF. The CDR3 bases are TGTGCCAGCAGCTTGGAGACCCAGTACTTC.

The chain couples TRBV6-5 to TRBJ1-2, with a possible D match to TRBD1 (6 bases). Looked up from germline, CDR1 is MNHEY and CDR2 is SVGAGI. The CDR3 spans 15 residues. Trimming took 1 base from V and 3 from J, leaving 12 bases between them. CDR3 nucleotide sequence: TGTGCCAGCAGTTACTTAACAGGGCTAGACTATGGCTACACCTTC. Its translation is CASSYLTGLDYGYTF.

This chain connects TRBV7-2 to TRBJ1-5, with unresolved D. Looked up from germline, CDR1 is SGHTA and CDR2 is FQGNSA. The CDR3 runs 13 residues. V was cut by 5 bases and J by 5 bases, with 10 bases left in between. CDR3 amino acids: CASSVVADQPQHF. CDR3 DNA: TGTGCCAGCAGCGTTGTGGCCGATCAGCCCCAGCATTTT. Based on the CDR3 plus reference TRBV7-2 and TRBJ1-5, the full variable domain is GAGVSQSPSNKVTEKGKDVELRCDPISGHTALYWYRQSLGQGLEFLIYFQGNSAPDKSGLPSDRFSAERTGGSVSTLTIQRTQQEDSAVYLCASSVVADQPQHFGDGTRLSIL.

V usage is TRBV7-6 and J usage is TRBJ1-2; D call uncertain. V lost 0 bases, J lost 4 bases, and 9 bases lay in between. CDR1 is SGHVS, CDR2 FNYEAQ, per germline. There are 14 residues in the CDR3. The CDR3 coding sequence is TGTGCCAGCAGCTTAGCGCCTGACCGCTATGGCTACACCTTC. Translation: CASSLAPDRYGYTF.